What follows are 12 T cell receptor beta chains derived from one specimen sequenced in a study of OX40 agonist ivuxolimab in advanced cancers. Library construction relied on the immunoSEQ multiplex PCR assay. In its TCRdb copy, this immuneACCESS table keeps in-frame sequences only and misses some clones. Where compared with another copy, unresolved V genes explain less than half of these, and the others have no known cause. The sample profile shows roughly 35,000 clones; approximately 86% of them were found once. The ten largest clonotypes hold about 2% of the sample. The sample in question was CD4+ or CD8+ T cells sorted from blood, obtained in a trial of the OX40 agonist ivuxolimab. These receptors were collected from an adult with an advanced solid tumor such as melanoma, head and neck, liver or kidney cancer.

The J gene is TRBJ2-7, the V gene TRBV7-8; D gene unclear. Germline loops: CDR1 SGHVS, CDR2 FQNEAQ. This CDR3 is built from 13 residues. Trimming took 1 base from V and 2 from J, leaving 6 bases between them. The CDR3 nucleotides read TGTGCCAGCAGCTTAGTAGTAACCTACGAGCAGTACTTC. The encoded protein is CASSLVVTYEQYF.

The gene calls are TRBV15 and TRBJ2-5; no reliable D call. V dropped 0 bases and J dropped 4 bases, with 9 bases sitting between them. Germline CDR1 LNHNV, CDR2 YYDKDF (reference sequence). This CDR3 spans 14 amino acids. CDR3 nucleotides: TGTGCCACCAGCAGAGATCTGGGCAGAGAGACCCAGTACTTC. It codes for CATSRDLGRETQYF.

This clone has just one count. The chain's CDR3 is CASSWGLAGDSSYNEQFF. As DNA, the CDR3 is TGCGCCAGCAGCTGGGGACTAGCGGGGGATAGCTCCTACAATGAGCAGTTCTTC. The J gene is TRBJ2-1, the V gene TRBV5-1; 14 positions match TRBD2. The V gene's germline CDR1 is SGHRS and CDR2 YFSETQ. V trimming: 3 bases; J trimming: 0 bases; junction bases outside the gene matches: 5. The CDR3 loop spans 18 amino acids. The whole variable domain, filled in from reference TRBV5-1 and TRBJ2-1, reads KAGVTQTPRYLIKTRGQQVTLSCSPISGHRSVSWYQQTPGQGLQFLFEYFSETQRNKGNFPGRFSGRQFSNSRSEMNVSTLELGDSALYLCASSWGLAGDSSYNEQFFGPGTRLTVL.

The gene calls are TRBV19 and TRBJ1-6; TRBD1 agrees at 10 bases. The J segment lost 9 bases and the V segment lost 5 bases, leaving 7 bases of the junction unmatched. The CDR3 runs 15 residues. The V gene's germline CDR1 is LNHDA and CDR2 SQIVND (reference sequence). The CDR3 sequence: CASSVTGGLGSPLHF. Here the CDR3 DNA reads TGTGCCAGTAGTGTGACAGGGGGCTTAGGTTCACCCCTCCACTTT.

The rearrangement joins TRBV19 to TRBJ1-1, with D possibly TRBD1 on 6 matching bases. Germline V gives CDR1 LNHDA, CDR2 SQIVND (reference sequence). V was trimmed by 7 bases and J by 3 bases, leaving 12 bases between them. The CDR3 is 13 amino acids. Written as DNA, the CDR3 is TGTGCCAGTAACCCGGACAGTTACACTGAAGCTTTCTTT. It specifies CASNPDSYTEAFF.

The chain recombines TRBV27 with TRBJ1-6; D unclear. The CDR3 runs 14 residues. CDR1 is MNHEY, CDR2 SMNVEV, per germline (reference sequence). V gave up 3 bases and J gave up 3 bases, with 6 bases separating them. This CDR3 reads CASSFMIYNSPLHF. As DNA, the CDR3 is TGTGCCAGCAGTTTTATGATCTATAATTCACCCCTCCACTTT.

The chain is built from TRBV7-2 and TRBJ2-1; possible D gene TRBD2, 5 bases. The germline V gene has CDR1 SGHTA and CDR2 FQGNSA. The CDR3 length is 13 residues. V was pared by 2 bases and J by 10 bases, with 12 bases between. The CDR3 is CASSLMATGEQFF. The CDR3 region has the DNA TGTGCCAGCAGCTTAATGGCCACGGGGGAGCAGTTCTTC.

The V gene is TRBV7-2, the J gene TRBJ2-1; TRBD2 agrees at 7 bases. V was clipped by 7 bases and J by 2 bases; unmatched bases: 8. Germline V gives CDR1 SGHTA, CDR2 FQGNSA. This CDR3 region has 15 residues. The CDR3 DNA follows: TGTGCCAGCACATTCTGGCGGGGGACCTACAATGAGCAGTTCTTC. Translating it yields CASTFWRGTYNEQFF.

This rearrangement joins TRBV15 to TRBJ2-5, with TRBD1 as a possible D gene (5 bases). This CDR3 is 15 amino acids long. The V and J ends lost 0 bases and 3 bases respectively, with 11 bases between them. Germline-derived CDR1 and CDR2 are LNHNV and YYDKDF (reference sequence). The CDR3 here is CATSRDQGSEETQYF. For the CDR3, the DNA is TGTGCCACCAGCAGAGATCAGGGCAGCGAAGAGACCCAGTACTTC.

This chain uses TRBV19 with TRBJ2-5; 7 bases align to TRBD1. This CDR3 has 16 residues. Looked up from germline, CDR1 is LNHDA and CDR2 is SQIVND (reference sequence). V shed 4 bases, J shed 1 base, and the junction held 9 bases outside the gene matches. Written as DNA, the CDR3 is TGTGCCAGTAGTACCCCGGGACAGCCGACCCAAGAGACCCAGTACTTC. It yields the protein CASSTPGQPTQETQYF. Variable domain in full (rest from reference TRBV19 and TRBJ2-5): DGGITQSPKYLFRKEGQNVTLSCEQNLNHDAMYWYRQDPGQGLRLIYYSQIVNDFQKGDIAEGYSVSREKKESFPLTVTSAQKNPTAFYLCASSTPGQPTQETQYFGPGTRLLVL.

By share of the sample, this clone is medium-sized. This chain joins TRBV19 and TRBJ2-3; D is uncertain. The CDR3 length is 16 residues. CDR1 is LNHDA, CDR2 SQIVND, per germline (reference sequence). V gave up 3 bases and J gave up 0 bases, with 13 bases separating them. As DNA, the CDR3 is TGTGCCAGTAGTATCATCGGCCGAACTAGCACAGATACGCAGTATTTT. It is translated as CASSIIGRTSTDTQYF.

The chain carries TRBV7-8 and TRBJ1-2; 7 positions agree with TRBD1. The junction had 13 bases not matched to a gene; V was cut back by 5 bases and J by 4 bases. CDR3 length: 16 residues. Germline loops: CDR1 SGHVS, CDR2 FQNEAQ. The CDR3 sequence: CASSNYRQGASYGYTF. CDR3 nucleotide sequence: TGTGCCAGCAGCAACTACCGACAGGGCGCAAGCTATGGCTACACCTTC.